This T cell receptor beta chain was sequenced in a study of a mutant IDH1 vaccine in newly diagnosed glioma. V lost 5 bases to trimming and J lost 0 bases, with 5 bases between them. The CDR3 is made up of 13 amino acids. Germline V gene sequence: CDR1 SGHTA, CDR2 FQGNSA. Generated by immunoSEQ multiplex PCR, the TCRdb table keeps only in-frame clones and is missing some. The table lists 15,000 to 20,000 clones, almost 80% of them singletons. Time point noted: baseline, week 1 (first vaccination visit). Treatment specified: pre-vaccination baseline after standard-of-care therapy. The sequence derives from a man aged 35 to 55 with glioma. The chain joins TRBV7-2 to TRBJ1-3, with D hard to call. This specimen consisted of PBMCs, obtained from a glioma patient treated with radiotherapy, temozolomide or both. In DNA form, the CDR3 reads TGTGCCAGCAGCGAGATCTCTGGAAACACCATATATTTT. Translation: CASSEISGNTIYF.